This paragraph covers one T cell receptor (beta chain) sequence. Its antigen has not been determined. No base quality information exists; no much larger clone differs at one position. One collaborating source in Seattle enrolled patients during active infection and followed them longitudinally through the course of disease. Collaborating institutions collected whole blood in K2EDTA tubes following their own protocols. For TCRbeta analysis, collaborators shipped samples as frozen whole blood, isolated PBMCs, or DNA extracted from either of those sample types. These data belong to a study of blood T cell repertoires in COVID-19 (dated by TCRdb to 2019 to 2021). Some background on the complete study: Samples covering the acute and convalescent phases of COVID-19 were provided by collaborators in the United States, Italy and Spain. The prospective study material was composed of cDNA or gDNA derived from T cells, B-cell-depleted T cells, or PBMCs. Deeply sampled blood TCRbeta repertoires from subjects exposed to, actively infected with, or recovered from COVID-19 were included in the dataset. A freely available public database, intended as a resource for researchers studying the immune response to SARS-CoV-2, is where the repertoires were released. Samples came from the ongoing ImmuneRACE study (first 160 participants) plus 1,254 subjects from 6 global collaborators. The sample metadata nearly always contained a de-identified subject ID, COVID-19 status, age in years and sex. Where available, HLA class I and class II types were taken from metadata supplied by the sample provider and were not determined by assay-based typing.

TCRbeta CDR3 regions were amplified from genomic DNA by means of the immunoSEQ Assay, a bias-controlled multiplex PCR. The source study handled its data this way. The number of nucleated cells in each sample was estimated from the amplification of reference gene primers within the assay. To quantify the absolute abundance of each unique TCRbeta CDR3 rearrangement, sequence reads were collapsed and filtered. Productive Simpson clonality was computed per sample as the square root of Simpson's diversity index over productive rearrangements. The table comes from immuneACCESS by way of TCRdb, which keeps in-frame sequences with V and J called. Part of the clones is missing from these tables; in studies checked, under half for an unresolved V gene and the rest for unknown reasons. The V and J calls and clone size were taken over from that table, and D and trimming were inferred from the DNA. The sample table records some 150,000 clones; 80% to 90% of these occur just once. The ten largest clones capture 8% of the sample.

The CDR3, from cysteine to phenylalanine, totals 15 residues. The read is trimmed to its CDR3 DNA, 45 bases read in frame from base 1. Between the V and J ends, shortened by 1 base and 4 bases respectively, the junction contains 13 bases. CDR1 and CDR2 are drawn from the germline V gene: SGHTA, FQGTGA. Overall results and qualifications from the work: How much clinical and demographic metadata was included differed by source and by participant, and the metadata was provided uncurated.

The TCR comes from an older woman with COVID-19, enrolled during active disease. Material for sequencing was peripheral blood. The rearranged segments are TRBV7-3 and TRBJ1-1; the D gene is possibly TRBD1, with 5 bases matching. Read as DNA, the sequence is TGTGCCAGCAGCTTAATGGGTCAGGGATCCACTGAAGCTTTCTTT. It specifies CASSLMGQGSTEAFF.